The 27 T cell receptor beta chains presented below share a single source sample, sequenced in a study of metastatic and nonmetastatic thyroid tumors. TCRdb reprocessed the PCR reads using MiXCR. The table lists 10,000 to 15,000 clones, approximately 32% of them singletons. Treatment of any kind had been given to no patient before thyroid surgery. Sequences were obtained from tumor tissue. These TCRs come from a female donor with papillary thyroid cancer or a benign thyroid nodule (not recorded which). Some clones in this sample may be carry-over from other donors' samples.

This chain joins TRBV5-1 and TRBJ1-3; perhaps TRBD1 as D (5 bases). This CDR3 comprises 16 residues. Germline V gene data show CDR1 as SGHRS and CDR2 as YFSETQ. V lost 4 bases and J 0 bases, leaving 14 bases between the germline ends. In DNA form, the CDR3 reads TGCGCCAGCAGCCAGAATCGGGGGAGCTCTGGAAACACCATATATTTT. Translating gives CASSQNRGSSGNTIYF.

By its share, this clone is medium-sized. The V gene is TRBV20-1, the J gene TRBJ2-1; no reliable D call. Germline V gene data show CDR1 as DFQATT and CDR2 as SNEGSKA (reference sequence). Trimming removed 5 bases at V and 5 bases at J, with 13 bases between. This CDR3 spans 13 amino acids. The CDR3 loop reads CSAVIHENNEQFF. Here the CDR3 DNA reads TGCAGTGCTGTCATTCACGAGAACAATGAGCAGTTCTTC.

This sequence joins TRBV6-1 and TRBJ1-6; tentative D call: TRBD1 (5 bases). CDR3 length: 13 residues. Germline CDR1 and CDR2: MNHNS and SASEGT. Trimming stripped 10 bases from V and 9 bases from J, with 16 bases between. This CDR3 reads CAIQDGFSSPLHF. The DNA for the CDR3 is TGTGCCATACAGGACGGGTTTAGTTCACCCCTCCACTTT.

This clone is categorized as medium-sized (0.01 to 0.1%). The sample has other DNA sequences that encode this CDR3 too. The CDR3 loop is CANTSGRAYEQYF. The CDR3 bases are TGTGCCAACACTAGCGGGAGGGCCTACGAGCAGTACTTC. The chain has TRBV6-4 and TRBJ2-7; 13 nucleotides agree with TRBD2. This CDR3 region has 13 residues. The germline V gene encodes CDR1 MRHNA and CDR2 SNTAGT. J gave up 2 bases and V 10 bases, and 2 bases lay outside the gene matches.

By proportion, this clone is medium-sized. The DNA of the CDR3 is TGTGCCAGCGGGGACAGGGTGAACTATGGCTACACCTTC. This codes for CASGDRVNYGYTF. The genes are TRBV6-2 or TRBV6-3 and TRBJ1-2; 9 bases are shared with TRBD1. The ends lost 8 bases at V and 2 bases at J; junction bases unmatched: 3. The CDR3 has 13 residues. CDR1 MNHEY and CDR2 SVGEGT come from the germline V gene.

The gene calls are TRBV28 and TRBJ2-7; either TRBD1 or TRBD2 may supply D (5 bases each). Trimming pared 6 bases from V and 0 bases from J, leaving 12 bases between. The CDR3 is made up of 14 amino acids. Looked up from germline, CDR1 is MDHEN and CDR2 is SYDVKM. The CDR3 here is CASSVGRSSYEQYF. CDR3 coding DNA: TGTGCCAGCAGCGTGGGACGCAGCTCCTACGAGCAGTACTTC.

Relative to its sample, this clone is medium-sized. The CDR3 reads CASSQDVRGSPLHF. The CDR3 nucleotides read TGTGCCAGCAGCCAAGATGTGAGGGGTTCACCCCTCCACTTT. The chain combines TRBV3-1 with TRBJ1-6; TRBD1 might be the D (5 bases). CDR1 and CDR2 (germline): LGHDT, YNNKEL (reference sequence). CDR3 length: 14 residues. Trimming pared 0 bases from V and 9 bases from J, leaving 9 bases between.

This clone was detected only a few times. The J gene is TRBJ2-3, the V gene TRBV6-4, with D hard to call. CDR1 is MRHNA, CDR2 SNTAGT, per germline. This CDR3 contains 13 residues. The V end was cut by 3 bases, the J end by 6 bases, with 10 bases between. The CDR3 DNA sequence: TGTGCCAGCAGTGAGGGCAACTGGGATACGCAGTATTTT. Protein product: CASSEGNWDTQYF.

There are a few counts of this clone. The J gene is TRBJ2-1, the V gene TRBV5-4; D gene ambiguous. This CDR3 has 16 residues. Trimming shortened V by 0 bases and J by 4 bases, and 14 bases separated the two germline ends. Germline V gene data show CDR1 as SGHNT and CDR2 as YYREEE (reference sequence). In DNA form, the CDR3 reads TGTGCCAGCAGCTTGGCCTTCCGACTGAATTACAATGAGCAGTTCTTC. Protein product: CASSLAFRLNYNEQFF.

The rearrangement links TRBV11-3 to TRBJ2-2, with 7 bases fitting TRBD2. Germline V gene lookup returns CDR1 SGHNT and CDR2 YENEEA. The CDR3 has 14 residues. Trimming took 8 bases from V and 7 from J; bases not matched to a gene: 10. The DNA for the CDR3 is TGTGCCAGCCGCTGGGGGACTAAAGGCGGGGAGCTGTTTTTT. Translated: CASRWGTKGGELFF.

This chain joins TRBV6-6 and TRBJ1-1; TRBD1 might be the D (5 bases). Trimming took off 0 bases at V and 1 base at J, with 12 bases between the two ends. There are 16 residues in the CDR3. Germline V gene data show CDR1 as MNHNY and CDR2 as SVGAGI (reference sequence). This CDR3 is CASSYSKGMRNTEAFF. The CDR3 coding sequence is TGTGCCAGCAGTTACTCAAAGGGGATGAGGAACACTGAAGCTTTCTTT.

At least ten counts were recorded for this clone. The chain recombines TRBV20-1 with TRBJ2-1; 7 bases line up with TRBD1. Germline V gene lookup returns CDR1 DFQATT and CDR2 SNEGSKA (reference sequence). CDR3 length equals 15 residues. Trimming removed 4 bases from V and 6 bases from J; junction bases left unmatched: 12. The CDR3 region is CSATNRGLPSNEQFF. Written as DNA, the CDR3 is TGCAGTGCTACAAACAGGGGCCTCCCTTCCAATGAGCAGTTCTTC.

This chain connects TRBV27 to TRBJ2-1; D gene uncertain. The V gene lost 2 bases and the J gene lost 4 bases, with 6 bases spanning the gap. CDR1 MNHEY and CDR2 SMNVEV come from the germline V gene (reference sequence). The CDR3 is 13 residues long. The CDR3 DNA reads TGTGCCAGCAGTTTAAGAGGATACAATGAGCAGTTCTTC. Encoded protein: CASSLRGYNEQFF.

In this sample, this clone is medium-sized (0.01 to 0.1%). The CDR3 DNA reads TGTGCCAGCAGTTCACAGGGTTATTCACCCCTCCACTTT. It is translated as CASSSQGYSPLHF. V and J are TRBV6-1 and TRBJ1-6, with D tentatively TRBD1 (6 bases). The CDR3 runs 13 residues. Germline loops: CDR1 MNHNS, CDR2 SASEGT. The V end was cut by 5 bases, the J end by 8 bases, with 10 bases between.

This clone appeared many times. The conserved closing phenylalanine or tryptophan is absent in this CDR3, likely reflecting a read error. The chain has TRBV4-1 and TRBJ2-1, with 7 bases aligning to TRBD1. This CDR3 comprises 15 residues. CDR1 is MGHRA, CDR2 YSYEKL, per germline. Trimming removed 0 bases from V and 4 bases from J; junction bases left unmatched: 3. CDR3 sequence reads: CASSQEGTVYNEQFS. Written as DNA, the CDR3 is TGCGCCAGCAGCCAAGAAGGGACAGTTTACAATGAGCAGTTCTCC.

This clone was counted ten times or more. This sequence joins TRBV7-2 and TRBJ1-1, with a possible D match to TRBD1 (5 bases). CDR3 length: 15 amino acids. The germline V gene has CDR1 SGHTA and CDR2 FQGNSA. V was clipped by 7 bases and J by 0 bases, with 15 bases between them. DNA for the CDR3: TGTGCCAGCAAACACCGTCGGGGCGTGAACACTGAAGCTTTCTTT. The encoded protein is CASKHRRGVNTEAFF.

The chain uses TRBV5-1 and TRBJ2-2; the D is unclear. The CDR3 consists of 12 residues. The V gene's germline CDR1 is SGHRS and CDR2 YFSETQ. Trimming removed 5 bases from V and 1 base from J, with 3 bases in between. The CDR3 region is CASRLNTGELFF. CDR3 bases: TGCGCCAGCAGATTGAACACCGGGGAGCTGTTTTTT.

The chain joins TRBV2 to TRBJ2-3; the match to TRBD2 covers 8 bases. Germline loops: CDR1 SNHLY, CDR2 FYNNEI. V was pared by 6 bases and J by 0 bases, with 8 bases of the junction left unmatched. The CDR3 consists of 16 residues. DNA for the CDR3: TGTGCCAGCAGACCCCCCGGGACTAGTAGCACAGATACGCAGTATTTT. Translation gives CASRPPGTSSTDTQYF.

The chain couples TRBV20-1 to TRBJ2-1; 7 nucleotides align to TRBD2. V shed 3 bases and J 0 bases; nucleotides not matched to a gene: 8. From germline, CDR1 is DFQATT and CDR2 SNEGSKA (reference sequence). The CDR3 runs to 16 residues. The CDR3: CSASSLSGFSYNEQFF. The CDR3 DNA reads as TGCAGTGCTAGCTCCCTTAGCGGGTTCTCCTACAATGAGCAGTTCTTC.

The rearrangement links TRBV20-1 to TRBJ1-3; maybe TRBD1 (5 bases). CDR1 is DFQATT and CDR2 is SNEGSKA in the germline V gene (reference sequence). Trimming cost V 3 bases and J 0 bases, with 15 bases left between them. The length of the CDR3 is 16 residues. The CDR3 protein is CSARLSGFYSGNTIYF. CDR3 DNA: TGCAGTGCTAGGTTGTCAGGGTTCTACTCTGGAAACACCATATATTTT.

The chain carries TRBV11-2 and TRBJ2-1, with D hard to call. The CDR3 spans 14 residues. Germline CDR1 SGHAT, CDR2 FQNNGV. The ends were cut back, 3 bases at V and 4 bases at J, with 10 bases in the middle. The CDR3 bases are TGTGCCAGCAGCTTCACGACTGCGTACAATGAGCAGTTCTTC. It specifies CASSFTTAYNEQFF.

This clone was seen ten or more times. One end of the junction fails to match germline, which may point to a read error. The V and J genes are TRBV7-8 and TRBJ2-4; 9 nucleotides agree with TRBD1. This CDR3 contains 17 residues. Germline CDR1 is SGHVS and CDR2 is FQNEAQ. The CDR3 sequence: CASSRFPQGARGYIQHF. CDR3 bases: TGTGCCAGCAGTCGATTCCCACAGGGGGCCAGGGGCTACATTCAGCACTTC.

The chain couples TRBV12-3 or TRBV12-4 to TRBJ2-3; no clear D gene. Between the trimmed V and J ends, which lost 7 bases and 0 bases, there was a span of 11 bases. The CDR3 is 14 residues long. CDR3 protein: CASIHSVSTDTQYF. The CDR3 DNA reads TGTGCCAGCATTCATTCCGTGAGCACAGATACGCAGTATTTT.

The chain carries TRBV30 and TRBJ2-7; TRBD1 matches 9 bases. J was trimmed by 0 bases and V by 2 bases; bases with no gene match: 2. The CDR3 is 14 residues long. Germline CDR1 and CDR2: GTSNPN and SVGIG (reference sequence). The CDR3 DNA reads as TGTGCCTGGAGTAGACAGGGGGGCTCCTACGAGCAGTACTTC. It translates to CAWSRQGGSYEQYF.

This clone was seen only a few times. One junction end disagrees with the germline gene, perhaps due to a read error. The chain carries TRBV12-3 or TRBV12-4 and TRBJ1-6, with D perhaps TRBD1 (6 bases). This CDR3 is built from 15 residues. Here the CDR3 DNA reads TGTGCCAGCACTTTAAGCACAGGGTTGAATTCACCCCTCCACTTT. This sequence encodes CASTLSTGLNSPLHF.

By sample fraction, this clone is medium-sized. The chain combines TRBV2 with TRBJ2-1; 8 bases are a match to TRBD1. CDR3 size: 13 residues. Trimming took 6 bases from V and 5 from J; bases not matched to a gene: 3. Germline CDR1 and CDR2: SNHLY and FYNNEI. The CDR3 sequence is CASSADRDNEQFF. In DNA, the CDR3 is TGTGCCAGCAGCGCGGACAGGGACAATGAGCAGTTCTTC.

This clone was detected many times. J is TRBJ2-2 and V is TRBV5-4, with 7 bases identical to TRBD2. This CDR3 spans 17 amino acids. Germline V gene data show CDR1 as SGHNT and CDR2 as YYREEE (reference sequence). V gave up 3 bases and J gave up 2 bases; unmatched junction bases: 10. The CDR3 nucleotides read TGTGCCAGCAGCTCCCCCTCGGGCGGGAGAAACACCGGGGAGCTGTTTTTT. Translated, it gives CASSSPSGGRNTGELFF.